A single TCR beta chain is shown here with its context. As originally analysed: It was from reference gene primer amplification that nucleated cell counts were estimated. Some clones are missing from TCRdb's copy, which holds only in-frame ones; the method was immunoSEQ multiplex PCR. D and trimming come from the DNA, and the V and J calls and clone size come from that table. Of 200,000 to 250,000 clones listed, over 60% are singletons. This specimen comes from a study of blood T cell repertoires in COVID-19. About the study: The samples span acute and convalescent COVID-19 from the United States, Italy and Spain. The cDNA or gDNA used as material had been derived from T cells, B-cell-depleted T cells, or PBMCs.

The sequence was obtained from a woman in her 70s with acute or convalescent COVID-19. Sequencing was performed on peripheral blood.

The DNA of the CDR3 is TGCAGTGCTAGCTCAGGGCACGAGCAGTACTTC. Protein sequence: CSASSGHEQYF. The chain combines TRBV20-1 with TRBJ2-7; maybe TRBD1 (5 bases). Germline-derived CDR1 and CDR2 are DFQATT and SNEGSKA (reference sequence). Trimming took 3 bases from V and 5 from J, leaving 8 bases between them. The CDR3 loop spans 11 amino acids.